This entry lists 5 T cell receptor beta chains sequenced from one sample in a study of identical twins (TCRdb year 2016). The protocol used for the library was 5' RACE. TCRdb shows the sequencer as Illumina HiSeq 2000. The raw public data were reprocessed by TCRdb itself: fastp quality trimming at Q25, MiXCR clonotype calling, in-frame beta chains only. Rows are combined by CDR3 protein, so each entry shows the most common genes and DNA. The sample table lists about 810,000 distinct CDR3 sequences, approximately 13% of them with a count of one. Of the sample, around 1.6% is held by the ten largest clones. These same records also appear under a second study, on yellow fever vaccine responses in identical twins.

Material for sequencing was PBMCs. The receptors originated from a young woman in good health.

This rearrangement joins TRBV10-3 to TRBJ2-2, with 11 bases that match TRBD2. Germline assignment: CDR1 ENHRY and CDR2 SYGVKD. The junction had 2 bases not matched to a gene; V was cut back by 11 bases and J by 0 bases. The CDR3 runs 14 residues. The CDR3 reads CAAGLAANTGELFF. The CDR3, as DNA: TGTGCCGCGGGACTAGCGGCGAACACCGGGGAGCTGTTTTTT.

This clonotype was detected ten times or more. V usage is TRBV5-1 and J usage is TRBJ2-1, with 14 bases lining up with TRBD2. The CDR3 length is 16 residues. The germline V gene has CDR1 SGHRS and CDR2 YFSETQ. Trimming at V came to 1 base and at J to 7 bases, leaving 4 bases not matched to a gene. The CDR3 loop reads CASSLTTSGRGNEQFF. The CDR3 region has the DNA TGCGCCAGCAGCTTGACGACTAGCGGGAGGGGGAATGAGCAGTTCTTC.

The CDR3 reads CASSRPGQREGELFF. The CDR3 bases are TGTGCCAGCAGCAGACCGGGACAGAGGGAGGGGGAGCTGTTTTTT. The chain is built from TRBV12-3 or TRBV12-4 and TRBJ2-2; 7 bases fit TRBD1. The CDR3 totals 15 residues. The junction had 12 bases not matched to a gene; V was cut back by 6 bases and J by 8 bases.

The J gene is TRBJ2-7, the V gene TRBV28; 10 bases line up with TRBD1. Germline assignment: CDR1 MDHEN and CDR2 SYDVKM. This CDR3 has 15 amino acids. V was pared by 5 bases and J by 3 bases, with 7 bases of the junction left unmatched. The CDR3 DNA follows: TGTGCCAGCAGTGTCACCGGGACAGGGGTCTACGAGCAGTACTTC. Protein product: CASSVTGTGVYEQYF. The variable domain in full, completed from reference TRBV28 and TRBJ2-7, reads DVKVTQSSRYLVKRTGEKVFLECVQDMDHENMFWYRQDPGLGLRLIYFSYDVKMKEKGDIPEGYSVSREKKERFSLILESASTNQTSMYLCASSVTGTGVYEQYFGPGTRLTVT.

J is TRBJ2-1 and V is TRBV4-1; no reliable D call. Germline-derived CDR1 and CDR2 are MGHRA and YSYEKL. This CDR3 contains 13 residues. The V end was cut by 0 bases, the J end by 10 bases, with 10 bases between. CDR3 nucleotide sequence: TGCGCCAGCAGCCAAGATTTGGGCTGGGAGCAGTTCTTC. It encodes CASSQDLGWEQFF.